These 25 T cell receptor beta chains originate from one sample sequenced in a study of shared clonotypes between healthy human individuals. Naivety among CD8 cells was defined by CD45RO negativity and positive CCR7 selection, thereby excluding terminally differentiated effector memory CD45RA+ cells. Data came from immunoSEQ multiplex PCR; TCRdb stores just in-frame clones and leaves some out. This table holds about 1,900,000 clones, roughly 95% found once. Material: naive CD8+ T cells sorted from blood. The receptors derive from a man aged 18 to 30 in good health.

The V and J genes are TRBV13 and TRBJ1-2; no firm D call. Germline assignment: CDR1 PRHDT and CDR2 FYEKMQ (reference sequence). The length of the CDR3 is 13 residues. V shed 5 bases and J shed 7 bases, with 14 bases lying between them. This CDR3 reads CASSPGTGGGYTF. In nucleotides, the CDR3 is TGTGCCAGCAGCCCCGGCACGGGCGGTGGCTACACCTTC.

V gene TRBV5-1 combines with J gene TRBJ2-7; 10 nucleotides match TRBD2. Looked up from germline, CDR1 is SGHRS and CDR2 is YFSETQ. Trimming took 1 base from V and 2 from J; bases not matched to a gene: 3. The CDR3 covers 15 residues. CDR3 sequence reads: CASSLRAGGTYEQYF. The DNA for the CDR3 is TGCGCCAGCAGCTTGAGAGCGGGGGGGACCTACGAGCAGTACTTC.

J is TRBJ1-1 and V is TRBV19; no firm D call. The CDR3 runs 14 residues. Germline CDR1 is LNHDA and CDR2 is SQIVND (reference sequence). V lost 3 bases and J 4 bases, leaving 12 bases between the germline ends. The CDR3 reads CASSMGGGPTEAFF. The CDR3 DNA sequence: TGTGCCAGTAGTATGGGCGGTGGACCCACTGAAGCTTTCTTT.

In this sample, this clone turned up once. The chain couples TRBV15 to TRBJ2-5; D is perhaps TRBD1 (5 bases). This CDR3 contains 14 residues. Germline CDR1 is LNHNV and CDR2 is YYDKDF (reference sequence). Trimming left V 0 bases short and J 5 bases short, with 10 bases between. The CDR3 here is CATSRDVTAETQYF. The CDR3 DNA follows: TGTGCCACCAGCAGAGATGTGACAGCTGAGACCCAGTACTTC.

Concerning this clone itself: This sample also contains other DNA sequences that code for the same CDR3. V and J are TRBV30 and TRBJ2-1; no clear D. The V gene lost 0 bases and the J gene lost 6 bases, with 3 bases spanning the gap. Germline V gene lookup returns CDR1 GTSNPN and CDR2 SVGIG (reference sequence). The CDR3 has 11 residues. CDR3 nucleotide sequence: TGTGCCTGGAGTGTTGGCAATGAGCAGTTCTTC. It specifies CAWSVGNEQFF.

As DNA, the CDR3 is TGTGCCACACGGGGGACAGGGGGCTACGAGCAGTACTTC. Translation: CATRGTGGYEQYF. The chain recombines TRBV15 with TRBJ2-7; 11 positions match TRBD1. The CDR3 sequence is 13 residues long. Germline CDR1 LNHNV, CDR2 YYDKDF (reference sequence). V shed 9 bases and J 3 bases; nucleotides not matched to a gene: 4.

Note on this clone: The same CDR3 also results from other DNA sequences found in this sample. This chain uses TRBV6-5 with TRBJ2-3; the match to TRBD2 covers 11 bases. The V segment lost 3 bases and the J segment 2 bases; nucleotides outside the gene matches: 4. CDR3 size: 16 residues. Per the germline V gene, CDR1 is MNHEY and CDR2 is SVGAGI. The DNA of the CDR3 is TGTGCCAGCAGTTATCTAGCGGGGGGTCTCACAGATACGCAGTATTTT. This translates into CASSYLAGGLTDTQYF.

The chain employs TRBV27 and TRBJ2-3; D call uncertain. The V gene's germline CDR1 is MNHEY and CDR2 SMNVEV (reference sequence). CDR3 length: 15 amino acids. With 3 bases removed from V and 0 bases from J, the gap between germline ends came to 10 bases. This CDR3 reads CASSFIPYSTDTQYF. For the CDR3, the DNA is TGTGCCAGCAGTTTCATACCCTATAGCACAGATACGCAGTATTTT.

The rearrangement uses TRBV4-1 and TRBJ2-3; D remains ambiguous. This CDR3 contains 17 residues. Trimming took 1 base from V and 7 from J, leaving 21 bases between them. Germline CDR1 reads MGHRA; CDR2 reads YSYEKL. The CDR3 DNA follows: TGCGCCAGCAGCCAAGGCACAGAAGGGCCAGATTTAAATACGCAGTATTTT. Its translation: CASSQGTEGPDLNTQYF.

The CDR3 coding sequence is TGTGCCAGTAGTATCCGACAGCCCGGGGAGCTGTTTTTT. It codes for CASSIRQPGELFF. The chain links TRBV19 to TRBJ2-2, with a tentative D call TRBD1 (5 bases). V was trimmed by 3 bases and J by 6 bases, leaving 8 bases between them. Per germline, CDR1 LNHDA and CDR2 SQIVND (reference sequence). The CDR3 extends over 13 amino acids.

The CDR3 loop is CASGTASANTGELFF. The CDR3 bases are TGTGCCAGCGGGACAGCTTCTGCGAACACCGGGGAGCTGTTTTTT. The gene calls are TRBV2 and TRBJ2-2, with 7 positions matching TRBD1. CDR1 is SNHLY, CDR2 FYNNEI, per germline. The length of the CDR3 is 15 residues. V shed 8 bases and J 0 bases; nucleotides not matched to a gene: 6.

The CDR3 is CASTTSWYEQYF. The CDR3 bases are TGTGCCAGCACCACATCATGGTACGAGCAGTACTTC. This chain links TRBV7-9 with TRBJ2-7, with D hard to call. There are 12 residues in the CDR3. The V gene lost 7 bases and the J gene lost 4 bases, with 11 bases spanning the gap. Looked up from germline, CDR1 is SEHNR and CDR2 is FQNEAQ (reference sequence).

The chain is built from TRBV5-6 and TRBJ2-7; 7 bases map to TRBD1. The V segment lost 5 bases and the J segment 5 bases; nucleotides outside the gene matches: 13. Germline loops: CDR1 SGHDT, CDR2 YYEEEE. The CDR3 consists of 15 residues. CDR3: CASSFPRGGTHEQYF. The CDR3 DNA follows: TGTGCCAGCAGTTTTCCTCGAGGGGGCACGCACGAGCAGTACTTC.

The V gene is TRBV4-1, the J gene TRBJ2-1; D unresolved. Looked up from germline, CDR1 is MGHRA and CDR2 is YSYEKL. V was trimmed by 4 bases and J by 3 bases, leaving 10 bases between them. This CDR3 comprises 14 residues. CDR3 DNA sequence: TGCGCCAGCAGCCTAAGCGTCGGCTACAATGAGCAGTTCTTC. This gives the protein CASSLSVGYNEQFF.

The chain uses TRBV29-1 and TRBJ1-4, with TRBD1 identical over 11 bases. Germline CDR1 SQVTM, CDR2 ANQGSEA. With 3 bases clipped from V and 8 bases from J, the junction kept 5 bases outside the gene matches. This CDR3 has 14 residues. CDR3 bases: TGCAGCGTTGACAGCGGGACAGGGGGGGAAAAACTGTTTTTT. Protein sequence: CSVDSGTGGEKLFF.

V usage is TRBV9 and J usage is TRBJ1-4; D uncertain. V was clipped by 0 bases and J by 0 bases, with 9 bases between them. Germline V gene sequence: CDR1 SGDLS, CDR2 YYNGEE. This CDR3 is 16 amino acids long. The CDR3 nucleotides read TGTGCCAGCAGCGTAGGTCAGTCCGCAACTAATGAAAAACTGTTTTTT. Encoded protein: CASSVGQSATNEKLFF.

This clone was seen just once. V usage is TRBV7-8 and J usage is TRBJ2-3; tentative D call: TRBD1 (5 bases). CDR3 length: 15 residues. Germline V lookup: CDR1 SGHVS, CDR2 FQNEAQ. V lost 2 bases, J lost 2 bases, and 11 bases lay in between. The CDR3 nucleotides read TGTGCCAGCAGCTTAACGCAGGGCTACACAGATACGCAGTATTTT. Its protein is CASSLTQGYTDTQYF.

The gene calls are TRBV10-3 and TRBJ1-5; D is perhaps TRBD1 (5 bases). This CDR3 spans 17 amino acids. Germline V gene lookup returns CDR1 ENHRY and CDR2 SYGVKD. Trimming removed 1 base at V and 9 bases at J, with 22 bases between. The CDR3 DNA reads TGTGCCATCAGTGAGTTGGTCGCAGGGACCGCATCGGGGCCCCAGCATTTT. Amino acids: CAISELVAGTASGPQHF.

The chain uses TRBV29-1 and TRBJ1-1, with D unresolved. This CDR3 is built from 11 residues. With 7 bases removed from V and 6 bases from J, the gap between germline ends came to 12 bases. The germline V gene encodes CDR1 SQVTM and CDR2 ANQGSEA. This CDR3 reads CSGGGGAEAFF. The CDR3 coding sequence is TGCAGCGGGGGTGGTGGTGCTGAAGCTTTCTTT.

The CDR3: CASSEGRVHYEQYF. The CDR3 DNA reads TGTGCCAGCAGTGAAGGCCGGGTCCACTACGAGCAGTACTTC. J is TRBJ2-7 and V is TRBV6-1; unclear D gene. Between the trimmed V and J ends, which lost 1 base and 3 bases, there was a span of 10 bases. The germline V gene has CDR1 MNHNS and CDR2 SASEGT. This CDR3 is built from 14 residues.

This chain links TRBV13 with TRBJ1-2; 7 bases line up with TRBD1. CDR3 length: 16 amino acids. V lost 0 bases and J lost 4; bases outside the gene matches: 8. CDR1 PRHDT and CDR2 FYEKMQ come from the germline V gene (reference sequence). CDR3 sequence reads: CASSLGSGGTAYGYTF. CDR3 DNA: TGTGCCAGCAGCTTAGGTTCAGGGGGAACCGCCTATGGCTACACCTTC.

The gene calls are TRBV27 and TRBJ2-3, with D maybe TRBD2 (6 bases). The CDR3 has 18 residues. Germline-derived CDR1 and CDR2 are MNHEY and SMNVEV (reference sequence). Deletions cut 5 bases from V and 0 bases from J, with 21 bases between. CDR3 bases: TGTGCCAGCAGTACCCCGGGACTCGCCACTCATAGCACAGATACGCAGTATTTT. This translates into CASSTPGLATHSTDTQYF.

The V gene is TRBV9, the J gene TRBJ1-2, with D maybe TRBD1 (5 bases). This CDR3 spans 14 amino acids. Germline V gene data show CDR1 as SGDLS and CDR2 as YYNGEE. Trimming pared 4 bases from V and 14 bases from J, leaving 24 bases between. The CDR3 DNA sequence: TGTGCCAGCAGCAGCACCGGGACCCCCAACTCAAAGACCTTC. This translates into CASSSTGTPNSKTF. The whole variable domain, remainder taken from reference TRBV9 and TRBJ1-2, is DSGVTQTPKHLITATGQRVTLRCSPRSGDLSVYWYQQSLDQGLQFLIQYYNGEERAKGNILERFSAQQFPDLHSELNLSSLELGDSALYFCASSSTGTPNSKTFGSGTRLTVV.

CDR3 coding DNA: TGTGCCTGGAGTGTAAGTGACAGAGCCTACGAGCAGTACTTC. Translated: CAWSVSDRAYEQYF. The gene calls are TRBV30 and TRBJ2-7; D might be TRBD1 (5 bases). The germline V and J ends were trimmed by 0 bases and 2 bases, with 11 bases remaining between them. The CDR3 spans 14 residues. Looked up from germline, CDR1 is GTSNPN and CDR2 is SVGIG (reference sequence).

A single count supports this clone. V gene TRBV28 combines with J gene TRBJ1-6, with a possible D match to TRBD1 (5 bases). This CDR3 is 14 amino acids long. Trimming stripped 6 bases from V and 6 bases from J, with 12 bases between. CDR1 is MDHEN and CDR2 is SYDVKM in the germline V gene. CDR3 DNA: TGTGCCAGCAGCCGTCGGGGGGTTAATTCACCCCTCCACTTT. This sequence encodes CASSRRGVNSPLHF.